Reported below is one TCR beta chain. The antigen remains unidentified. The sample belongs to a study of vaccination effects on CD4 cells after COVID-19. Sequencing was preceded by expansion of antigen-specific CD4+ T cells with viral peptide pools in the ViraFEST assay. Isolation of CD4+ T cells took place after more than 9 days of culture. Each vaccine recipient was nucleocapsid antibody negative and had no prior SARS-CoV-2 infection. Every well housed two million PBMC, which grew in culture alongside 9 to 10 IU/ml IL-2 and 10 ug/ml peptides. The table came from immunoSEQ multiplex PCR; TCRdb's copy has only in-frame clones and leaves some out. The sample consists of about 21,000 clones, under 85% of them appearing once. This CDR3 comprises 15 residues. CDR1 SGHNT and CDR2 YENEEA come from the germline V gene. Losses at the gene ends were 2 bases for V and 4 bases for J; bases not matched to a gene: 5.

The V and J genes are TRBV11-3 and TRBJ2-5; TRBD2 aligns across 9 bases. This TCR came from a human donor who received a COVID-19 vaccine. The specimen comprised CD4+ T cells from PBMCs cultured with HCoV-NL63 spike peptides, sampled before COVID-19 vaccination. CDR3 sequence: CASSLNGAGGETQYF. The CDR3 DNA sequence: TGTGCCAGCAGCTTAAACGGAGCGGGAGGAGAGACCCAGTACTTC.